One sample yielded the 21 T cell receptor beta chains listed below, sequenced in a study of radiotherapy plus CTLA-4 blockade in lung cancer. The assay was immunoSEQ multiplex PCR, and TCRdb's table has in-frame clones only and misses some. The profile covers under 3,500 clones, with 84% appearing a single time and around 4% taken by the ten largest. The specimen comprised tumor tissue, sampled from a patient treated with radiotherapy plus ipilimumab. These receptors came from a human donor with non-small cell lung cancer that progressed on radiotherapy plus ipilimumab.

V and J are TRBV7-8 and TRBJ2-7, with D unclear. CDR1 SGHVS and CDR2 FQNEAQ come from the germline V gene. V lost 2 bases to trimming and J lost 3 bases, with 8 bases between them. The CDR3 loop spans 13 amino acids. CDR3 in amino acids: CASSLWEFYEQYF. Written as DNA, the CDR3 is TGTGCCAGCAGCTTATGGGAATTCTACGAGCAGTACTTC.

The chain couples TRBV19 to TRBJ2-1; 10 bases are shared with TRBD1. Germline V gene data show CDR1 as LNHDA and CDR2 as SQIVND (reference sequence). This CDR3 is 13 amino acids long. Losses at the gene ends were 5 bases for V and 6 bases for J; bases not matched to a gene: 1. The CDR3, as DNA: TGTGCCAGTAGTTGGGACAGGGGCAATGAGCAGTTCTTC. Translation: CASSWDRGNEQFF.

The chain uses TRBV6-6 and TRBJ1-2; 8 bases are shared with TRBD1. With 3 bases clipped from V and 3 bases from J, the junction kept 3 bases outside the gene matches. The CDR3 extends over 14 amino acids. CDR1 and CDR2 (germline): MNHNY, SVGAGI (reference sequence). The CDR3 nucleotides are TGTGCCAGCAGTTATCAGGGGGCGTACTATGGCTACACCTTC. This translates into CASSYQGAYYGYTF.

The chain has TRBV18 and TRBJ2-7; TRBD1 matches 7 bases. The CDR3 is made up of 13 amino acids. V trimming: 6 bases; J trimming: 0 bases; junction bases outside the gene matches: 2. Germline V gives CDR1 KGHSH, CDR2 LQKENI. The CDR3 DNA reads TGTGCCAGCTCCGGGACAGACTCCTACGAGCAGTACTTC. This codes for CASSGTDSYEQYF.

The J gene is TRBJ2-7, the V gene TRBV15, with D perhaps being TRBD1 or TRBD2 (5 bases each). This CDR3 contains 14 residues. Germline loops: CDR1 LNHNV, CDR2 YYDKDF (reference sequence). Trimming shortened V by 0 bases and J by 2 bases, and 8 bases separated the two germline ends. CDR3 amino acids: CATSRDKGPYEQYF. The CDR3 DNA sequence: TGTGCCACCAGCAGAGACAAGGGACCCTACGAGCAGTACTTC.

V usage is TRBV6-1 and J usage is TRBJ2-5; 13 nucleotides align to TRBD2. The CDR3 is 16 residues long. CDR1 and CDR2 from the germline V gene are MNHNS and SASEGT. V lost 3 bases, J lost 4 bases, and 5 bases stayed unmatched. The CDR3 coding sequence is TGTGCCAGCAGTGATTGGGGACTAGCGGGGTTAGAGACCCAGTACTTC. Protein product: CASSDWGLAGLETQYF.

The chain uses TRBV11-1 and TRBJ2-6; no clear D. V was shortened by 0 bases and J by 4 bases, with 1 base between the two germline ends. The CDR3 is made up of 13 amino acids. Germline V gene sequence: CDR1 SGHAT, CDR2 FQDESV (reference sequence). The CDR3 DNA sequence: TGTGCCAGCAGCTTAGCCGGGGCCAACGTCCTGACTTTC. Its translation: CASSLAGANVLTF.

The CDR3 DNA is TGTGCCAGCAGTTCTCGGCTAGCTACAATTCGCACTGAAGCTTTCTTT. Amino acids: CASSSRLATIRTEAFF. The V gene is TRBV21-1, the J gene TRBJ1-1. TRBV21-1 is marked as a pseudogene. The CDR3 consists of 16 residues.

This chain uses TRBV7-2 with TRBJ2-7, with 14 bases fitting TRBD2. The germline gives CDR1 SGHTA, CDR2 FQGNSA. The CDR3 runs to 16 residues. V gave up 3 bases and J gave up 7 bases; unmatched junction bases: 8. CDR3: CASSFPTSGGAGEQYF. In DNA, the CDR3 is TGTGCCAGCAGCTTCCCGACTAGCGGGGGGGCTGGGGAGCAGTACTTC.

This chain uses TRBV7-2 with TRBJ2-4; 8 bases align to TRBD1. The ends lost 4 bases at V and 6 bases at J; junction bases unmatched: 8. CDR3 length equals 15 residues. CDR1 SGHTA and CDR2 FQGNSA come from the germline V gene. The CDR3 DNA reads as TGTGCCAGCAGCTCCTGGGACAGGACGGGAAACATTCAGTACTTC. It is translated as CASSSWDRTGNIQYF. Variable domain in full (rest from reference TRBV7-2 and TRBJ2-4): GAGVSQSPSNKVTEKGKDVELRCDPISGHTALYWYRQSLGQGLEFLIYFQGNSAPDKSGLPSDRFSAERTGGSVSTLTIQRTQQEDSAVYLCASSSWDRTGNIQYFGAGTRLSVL.

This sequence joins TRBV4-1 and TRBJ2-3; TRBD2 aligns across 14 bases. The CDR3 covers 19 residues. Looked up from germline, CDR1 is MGHRA and CDR2 is YSYEKL. The V and J ends lost 0 bases and 1 base, in that order; junction bases with no gene match: 6. CDR3 nucleotides: TGCGCCAGCAGCCAAGAGACCGGGACTAGCGGGGGCCGCACAGATACGCAGTATTTT. Translation: CASSQETGTSGGRTDTQYF.

CDR3 residues: CASSYRVGEKLFF. The CDR3 nucleotides read TGTGCCAGCAGTTACAGGGTCGGGGAAAAACTGTTTTTT. The rearrangement joins TRBV2 to TRBJ1-4; a possible D gene is TRBD1 (6 bases). Between the trimmed V and J ends, which lost 5 bases and 8 bases, there was a span of 12 bases. The germline gives CDR1 SNHLY, CDR2 FYNNEI. The CDR3 has 13 amino acids.

The gene calls are TRBV7-2 and TRBJ1-2; TRBD1 matches 8 bases. From germline, CDR1 is SGHTA and CDR2 FQGNSA. Germline trimming cut 5 bases from V and 10 bases from J; bases unmatched to any gene: 9. The CDR3 is 13 residues long. The CDR3: CASSNGQGGAYTF. In DNA, the CDR3 is TGTGCCAGCAGCAATGGACAGGGAGGTGCCTACACCTTC.

The genes are TRBV27 and TRBJ1-2; TRBD1 aligns across 7 bases. Germline V CDR1 and CDR2: MNHEY, SMNVEV (reference sequence). The CDR3 contains 15 residues. V shed 7 bases and J 1 base; nucleotides not matched to a gene: 9. CDR3 sequence reads: CASKSPGQRNYGYTF. For the CDR3, the DNA is TGTGCCAGCAAGTCCCCGGGACAGCGTAACTATGGCTACACCTTC.

In DNA form, the CDR3 reads TGTGCCAGCAGCTTGGGCGGGGGCCTCCCCTACGAGCAGTACTTC. Protein sequence: CASSLGGGLPYEQYF. The chain is built from TRBV5-6 and TRBJ2-7; D perhaps matches TRBD2 (7 bases). This CDR3 is 15 amino acids long. The germline V and J ends were trimmed by 0 bases and 2 bases, with 12 bases remaining between them. Germline-derived CDR1 and CDR2 are SGHDT and YYEEEE.

The rearrangement joins TRBV20-1 to TRBJ2-1, with D unclear. The germline gives CDR1 DFQATT, CDR2 SNEGSKA (reference sequence). There are 11 residues in the CDR3. The CDR3, as DNA: TGCAGCTCGGCATCATACAATGAGCAGTTCTTC. As protein: CSSASYNEQFF.

The chain carries TRBV29-1 and TRBJ1-4, with TRBD1 matching 8 bases. Unmatched junction bases numbered 10, after V lost 7 bases and J lost 6 bases. Looked up from germline, CDR1 is SQVTM and CDR2 is ANQGSEA. There are 14 residues in the CDR3. DNA of the CDR3: TGCAGCGCGCGGGGGCAGGGGGCTTATGAAAAACTGTTTTTT. It codes for CSARGQGAYEKLFF. Variable domain in full (rest from reference TRBV29-1 and TRBJ1-4): SAVISQKPSRDICQRGTSLTIQCQVDSQVTMMFWYRQQPGQSLTLIATANQGSEATYESGFVIDKFPISRPNLTFSTLTVSNMSPEDSSIYLCSARGQGAYEKLFFGSGTQLSVL.

The chain carries TRBV2 and TRBJ2-6; tentatively, D is TRBD1 (5 bases). CDR3 length: 16 residues. Deletions cut 3 bases from V and 0 bases from J, with 9 bases between. Germline assignment: CDR1 SNHLY and CDR2 FYNNEI. The CDR3: CASSEEQASGANVLTF. CDR3 nucleotides: TGTGCCAGCAGTGAGGAACAGGCCTCTGGGGCCAACGTCCTGACTTTC.

About this clone: The DNA is omitted, as the CDR3 cannot be located on it reliably, and the CDR3 follows TCRdb's listing. This chain joins TRBV28 and TRBJ1-1. Germline V gives CDR1 MDHEN, CDR2 SYDVKM. Both ends counted, the CDR3 spans 15 residues. CDR3 sequence: CASSSSTLGASEAFF.

V usage is TRBV9 and J usage is TRBJ1-4; 9 bases are a match to TRBD1. The J segment lost 8 bases and the V segment lost 0 bases, leaving 8 bases of the junction unmatched. The length of the CDR3 is 16 residues. Germline assignment: CDR1 SGDLS and CDR2 YYNGEE. The CDR3 loop is CASSVEGGTGNEKLFF. In DNA, the CDR3 is TGTGCCAGCAGCGTAGAGGGAGGGACAGGGAACGAAAAACTGTTTTTT.

The chain joins TRBV6-5 to TRBJ2-1; D uncertain. With 6 bases removed from V and 0 bases from J, the gap between germline ends came to 12 bases. The length of the CDR3 is 15 residues. Germline V gene sequence: CDR1 MNHEY, CDR2 SVGAGI. CDR3 residues: CASRASMGSYNEQFF. In DNA form, the CDR3 reads TGTGCCAGCAGGGCCTCTATGGGCTCCTACAATGAGCAGTTCTTC.